This TCR beta chain was found in a study of blood T cell repertoires in COVID-19 (dated by TCRdb to about 2020). Context from the whole study: The collaborator samples originated in the United States, Italy and Spain and spanned the acute and convalescent phases of COVID-19. A de-identified subject ID, COVID-19 status, age in years and sex were almost always included in the sample metadata. The dataset comprised deeply sampled blood TCRbeta repertoires from subjects exposed to, actively infected with, or recovered from COVID-19. The repertoires were made available in a free public database intended to serve as a resource for research on the immune response to SARS-CoV-2. HLA class I and class II types, where available, came from metadata supplied by the sample provider rather than from assay-based typing. The samples were drawn from two sources: the first 160 participants of the ongoing ImmuneRACE study, and 1,200 or so subjects contributed by 6 global collaborators. The prospective study material was composed of cDNA or gDNA derived from T cells, B-cell-depleted T cells, or PBMCs.

TCRbeta CDR3 regions were amplified from genomic DNA using the immunoSEQ Assay, a bias-controlled multiplex PCR. In the source study's methods: The number of nucleated cells in each sample was estimated by amplification of reference gene primers within the assay. To quantify the absolute abundance of each unique TCRbeta CDR3 rearrangement, sequence reads were collapsed and filtered. For each sample, productive Simpson clonality was calculated as the square root of Simpson's diversity index over productive rearrangements. What TCRdb holds here is the immuneACCESS table cut down to in-frame rearrangements. Part of the clones is not present; checked against another copy, under half of the missing clones reflect an unresolved V gene, and the others are unexplained. That table is the source of V, J and clone size, and D and trimming were worked out from the DNA. The sample yields 220,000 or so clones; less than 90% were counted once. The ten largest clonotypes hold less than 20% of the sample.

Collaborating institutions collected whole blood in K2EDTA tubes following their own protocols. Collaborator samples were shipped for TCRbeta analysis as frozen whole blood, isolated PBMCs, or DNA extracted from either sample type. V loses 2 bases of germline sequence and J loses 9 bases, and the interval between the two ends is 17 bases. There are 15 amino acids in the CDR3, from cysteine to phenylalanine inclusive. The entry retains the CDR3 DNA only, 45 bases that are in frame from base 1. CDR1 MNHEY and CDR2 SVGAGI are derived from the germline V gene. What the research found in general, with its limitations: The quantity of clinical and demographic metadata differed by source and by participant and was supplied without curation.

Comments on this clone: Its antigen specificity is not known. No base qualities exist here, and no much larger clone lies one base off it.

This clonotype originated in a man aged 30 to 39 with active or convalescent COVID-19. The chain employs TRBV6-5 and TRBJ2-1; a weak D assignment points to TRBD2 (5 bases agree). Sequencing was performed on peripheral blood. In nucleotide form, the sequence is TGTGCCAGCAGTTACCGAGCTTTGAATGGAGGTGAGCAGTTCTTC. Its translation is CASSYRALNGGEQFF.